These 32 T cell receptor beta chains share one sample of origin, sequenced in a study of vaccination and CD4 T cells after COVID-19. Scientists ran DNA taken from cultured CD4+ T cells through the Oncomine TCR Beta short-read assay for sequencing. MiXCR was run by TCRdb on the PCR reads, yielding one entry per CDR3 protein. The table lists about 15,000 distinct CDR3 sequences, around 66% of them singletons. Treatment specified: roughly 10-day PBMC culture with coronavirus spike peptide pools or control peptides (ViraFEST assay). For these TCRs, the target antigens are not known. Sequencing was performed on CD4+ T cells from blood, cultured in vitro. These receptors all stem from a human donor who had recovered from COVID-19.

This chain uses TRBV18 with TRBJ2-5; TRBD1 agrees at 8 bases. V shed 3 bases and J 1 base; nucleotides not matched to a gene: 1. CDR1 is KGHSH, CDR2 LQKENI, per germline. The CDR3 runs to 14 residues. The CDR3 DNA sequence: TGTGCCAGCTCACCCGACAGGGGCCAAGAGACCCAGTACTTC. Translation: CASSPDRGQETQYF.

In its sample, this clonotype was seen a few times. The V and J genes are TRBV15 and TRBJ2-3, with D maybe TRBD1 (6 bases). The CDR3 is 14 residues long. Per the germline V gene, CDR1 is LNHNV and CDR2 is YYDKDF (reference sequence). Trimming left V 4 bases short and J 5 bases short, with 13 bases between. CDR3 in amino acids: CATSIKTTGDTQYF. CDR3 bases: TGTGCCACCAGCATAAAAACGACAGGAGATACGCAGTATTTT.

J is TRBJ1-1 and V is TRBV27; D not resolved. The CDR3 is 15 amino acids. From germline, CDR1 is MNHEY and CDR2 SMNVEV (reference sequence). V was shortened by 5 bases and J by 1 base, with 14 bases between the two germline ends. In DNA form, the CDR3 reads TGTGCCAGCAGTGAACCGGGCCGAGGGAACACTGAAGCTTTCTTT. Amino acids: CASSEPGRGNTEAFF.

CDR3 loop: CASSGQIYSNQPQHF. In DNA, the CDR3 is TGTGCCAGCAGTGGTCAGATTTATAGCAATCAGCCCCAGCATTTT. This chain connects TRBV6-1 to TRBJ1-5; unclear D gene. The CDR3 length is 15 residues. V was clipped by 4 bases and J by 0 bases, with 10 bases between them. The germline CDR1 and CDR2 sequences are MNHNS and SASEGT.

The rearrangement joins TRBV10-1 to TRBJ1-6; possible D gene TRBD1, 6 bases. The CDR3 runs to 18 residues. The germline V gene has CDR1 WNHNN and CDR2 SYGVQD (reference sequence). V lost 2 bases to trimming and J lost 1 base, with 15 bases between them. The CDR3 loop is CASSEGVGGESYNSPLHF. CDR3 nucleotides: TGCGCCAGCAGTGAGGGGGTAGGGGGAGAGTCCTATAATTCACCCCTCCACTTT.

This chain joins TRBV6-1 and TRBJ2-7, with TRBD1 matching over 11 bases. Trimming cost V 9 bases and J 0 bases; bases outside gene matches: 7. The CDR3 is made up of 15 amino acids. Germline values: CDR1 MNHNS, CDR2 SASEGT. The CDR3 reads CASSQGTGGSYEQYF. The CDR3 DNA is TGTGCCAGTAGTCAGGGGACAGGGGGCTCCTACGAGCAGTACTTC.

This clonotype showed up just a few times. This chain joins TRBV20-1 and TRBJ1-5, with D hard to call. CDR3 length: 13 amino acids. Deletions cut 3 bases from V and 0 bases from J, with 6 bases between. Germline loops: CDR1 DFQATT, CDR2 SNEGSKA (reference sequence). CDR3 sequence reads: CSARVYSNQPQHF. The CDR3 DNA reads TGCAGTGCTAGGGTCTATAGCAATCAGCCCCAGCATTTT.

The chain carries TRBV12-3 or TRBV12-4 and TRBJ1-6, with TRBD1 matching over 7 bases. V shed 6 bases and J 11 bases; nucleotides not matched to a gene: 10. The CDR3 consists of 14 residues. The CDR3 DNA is TGTGCCAGCAGGGCACAGGGGAACTATCCACCCCTCCACTTT. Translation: CASRAQGNYPPLHF.

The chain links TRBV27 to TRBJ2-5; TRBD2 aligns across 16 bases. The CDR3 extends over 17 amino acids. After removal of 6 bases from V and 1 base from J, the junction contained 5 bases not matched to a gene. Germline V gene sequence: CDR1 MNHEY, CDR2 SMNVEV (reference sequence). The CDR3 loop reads CASRVGTSGRVQETQYF. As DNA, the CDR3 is TGTGCCAGCAGGGTCGGGACTAGCGGGAGGGTCCAAGAGACCCAGTACTTC.

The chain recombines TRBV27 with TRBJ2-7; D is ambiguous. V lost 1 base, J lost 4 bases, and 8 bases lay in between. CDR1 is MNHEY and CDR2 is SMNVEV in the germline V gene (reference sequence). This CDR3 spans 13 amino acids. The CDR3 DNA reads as TGTGCCAGCAGTTTATACCCCCAGTACGAGCAGTACTTC. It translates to CASSLYPQYEQYF.

CDR3 bases: TGTGCCAGCTCGAGGAACACTGAAGCTTTCTTT. As protein: CASSRNTEAFF. V usage is TRBV6-1 and J usage is TRBJ1-1, with D uncertain. Trimming stripped 8 bases from V and 1 base from J, with 5 bases between. The CDR3 has 11 residues. Germline V lookup: CDR1 MNHNS, CDR2 SASEGT.

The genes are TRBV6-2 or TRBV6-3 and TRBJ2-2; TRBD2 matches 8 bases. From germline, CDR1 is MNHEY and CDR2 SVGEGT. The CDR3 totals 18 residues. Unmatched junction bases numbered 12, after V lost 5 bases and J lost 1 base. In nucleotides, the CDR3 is TGTGCCAGCAGTCCCCGCCCCATCGGGGGGGGGAACACCGGGGAGCTGTTTTTT. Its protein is CASSPRPIGGGNTGELFF.

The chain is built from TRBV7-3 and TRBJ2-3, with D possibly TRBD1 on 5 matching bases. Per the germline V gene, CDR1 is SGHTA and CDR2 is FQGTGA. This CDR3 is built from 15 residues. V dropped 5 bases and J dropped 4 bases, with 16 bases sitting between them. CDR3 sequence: CASSLRAGQADTQYF. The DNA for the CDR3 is TGTGCCAGCAGCCTAAGGGCAGGGCAGGCAGATACGCAGTATTTT.

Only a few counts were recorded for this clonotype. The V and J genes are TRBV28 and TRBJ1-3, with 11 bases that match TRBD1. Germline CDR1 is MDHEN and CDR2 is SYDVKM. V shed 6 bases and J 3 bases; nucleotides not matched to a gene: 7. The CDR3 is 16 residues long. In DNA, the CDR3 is TGTGCCAGCAGAACCGGGACAGGGGGTAATGGAAACACCATATATTTT. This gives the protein CASRTGTGGNGNTIYF.

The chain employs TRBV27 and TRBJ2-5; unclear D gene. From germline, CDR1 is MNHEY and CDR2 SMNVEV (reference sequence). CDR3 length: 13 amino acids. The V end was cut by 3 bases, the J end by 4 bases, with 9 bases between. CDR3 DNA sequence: TGTGCCAGCAGTTTGGGTATCGGAGAGACCCAGTACTTC. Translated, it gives CASSLGIGETQYF.

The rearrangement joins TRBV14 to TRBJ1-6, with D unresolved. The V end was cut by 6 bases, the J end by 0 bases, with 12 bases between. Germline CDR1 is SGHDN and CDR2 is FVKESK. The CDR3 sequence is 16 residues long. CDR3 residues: CASRRSRSSYNSPLHF. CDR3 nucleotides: TGTGCCAGCAGGCGGAGTAGAAGCTCCTATAATTCACCCCTCCACTTT.

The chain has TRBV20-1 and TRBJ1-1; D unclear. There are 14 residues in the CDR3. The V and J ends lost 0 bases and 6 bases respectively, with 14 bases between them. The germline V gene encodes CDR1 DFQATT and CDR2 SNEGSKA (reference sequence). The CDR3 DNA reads TGCAGTGCTAGAGATTTGCGTCTGGGCGCTGAAGCTTTCTTT. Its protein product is CSARDLRLGAEAFF.

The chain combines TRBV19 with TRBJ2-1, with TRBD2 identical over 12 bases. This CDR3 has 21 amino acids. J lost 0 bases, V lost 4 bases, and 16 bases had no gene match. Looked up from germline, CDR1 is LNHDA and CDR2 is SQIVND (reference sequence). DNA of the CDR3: TGTGCCAGTAGTACCCGTTTATTGACTAGCGGGAGCCGGAGCTCCTACAATGAGCAGTTCTTC. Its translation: CASSTRLLTSGSRSSYNEQFF.

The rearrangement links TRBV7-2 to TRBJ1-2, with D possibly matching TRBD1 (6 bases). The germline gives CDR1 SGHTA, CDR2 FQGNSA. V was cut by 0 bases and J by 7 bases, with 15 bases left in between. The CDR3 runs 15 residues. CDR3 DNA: TGTGCCAGCAGCTTAGCCCAAACGGCAGGGGCTGGCTACACCTTC. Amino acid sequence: CASSLAQTAGAGYTF.

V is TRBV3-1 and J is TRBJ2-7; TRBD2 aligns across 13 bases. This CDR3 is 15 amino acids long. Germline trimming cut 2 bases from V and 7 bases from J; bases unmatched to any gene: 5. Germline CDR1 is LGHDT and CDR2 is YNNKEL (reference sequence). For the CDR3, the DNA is TGTGCCAGCAGCCAATGGACTAGCGGGAGAGGGGAGCAGTACTTC. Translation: CASSQWTSGRGEQYF.

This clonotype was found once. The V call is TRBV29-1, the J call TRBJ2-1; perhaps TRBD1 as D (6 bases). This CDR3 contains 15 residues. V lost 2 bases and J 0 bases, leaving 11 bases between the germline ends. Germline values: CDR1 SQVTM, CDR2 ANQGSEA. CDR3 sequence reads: CSVERGKSSYNEQFF. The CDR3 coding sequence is TGCAGCGTTGAAAGGGGGAAGAGCTCCTACAATGAGCAGTTCTTC.

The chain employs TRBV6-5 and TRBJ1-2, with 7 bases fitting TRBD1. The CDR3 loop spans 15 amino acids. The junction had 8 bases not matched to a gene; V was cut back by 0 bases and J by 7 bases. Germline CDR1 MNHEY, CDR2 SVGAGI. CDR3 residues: CASSYSRTQGSGYTF. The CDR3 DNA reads TGTGCCAGCAGTTACTCGAGAACACAGGGGAGTGGCTACACCTTC.

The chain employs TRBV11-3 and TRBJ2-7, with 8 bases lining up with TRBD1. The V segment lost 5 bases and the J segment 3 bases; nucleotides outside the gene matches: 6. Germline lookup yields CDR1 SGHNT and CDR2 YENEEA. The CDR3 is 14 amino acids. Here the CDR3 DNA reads TGTGCCAGCAGCCTAAGACAGGGGAGCTACGAGCAGTACTTC. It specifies CASSLRQGSYEQYF.

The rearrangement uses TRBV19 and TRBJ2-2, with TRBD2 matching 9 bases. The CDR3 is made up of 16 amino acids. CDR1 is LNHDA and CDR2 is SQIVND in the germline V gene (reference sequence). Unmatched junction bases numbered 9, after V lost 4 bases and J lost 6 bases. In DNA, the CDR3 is TGTGCCAGTAGTACAGCTAGCGGGATCGGCGCCGGGGAGCTGTTTTTT. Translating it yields CASSTASGIGAGELFF.

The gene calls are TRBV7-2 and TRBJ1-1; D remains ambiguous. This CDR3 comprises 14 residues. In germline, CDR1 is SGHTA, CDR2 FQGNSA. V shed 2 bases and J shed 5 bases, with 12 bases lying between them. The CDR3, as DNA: TGTGCCAGCAGCTTATCAACCACCAGAACTGAAGCTTTCTTT. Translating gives CASSLSTTRTEAFF.

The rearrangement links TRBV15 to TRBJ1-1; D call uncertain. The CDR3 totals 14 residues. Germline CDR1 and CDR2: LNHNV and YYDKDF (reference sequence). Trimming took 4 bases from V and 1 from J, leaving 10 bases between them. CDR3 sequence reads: CATSTREGNTEAFF. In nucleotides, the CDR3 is TGTGCCACCAGCACCCGGGAAGGGAACACTGAAGCTTTCTTT. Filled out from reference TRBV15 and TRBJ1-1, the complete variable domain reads DAMVIQNPRYQVTQFGKPVTLSCSQTLNHNVMYWYQQKSSQAPKLLFHYYDKDFNNEADTPDNFQSRRPNTSFCFLDIRSPGLGDTAMYLCATSTREGNTEAFFGQGTRLTVV.

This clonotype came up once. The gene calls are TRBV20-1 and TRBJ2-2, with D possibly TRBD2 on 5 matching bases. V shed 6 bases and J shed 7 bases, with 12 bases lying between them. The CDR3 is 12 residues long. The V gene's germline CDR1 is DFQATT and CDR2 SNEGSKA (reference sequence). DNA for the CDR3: TGCAGTGCACAGACGGGATACGGGGAGCTGTTTTTT. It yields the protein CSAQTGYGELFF.

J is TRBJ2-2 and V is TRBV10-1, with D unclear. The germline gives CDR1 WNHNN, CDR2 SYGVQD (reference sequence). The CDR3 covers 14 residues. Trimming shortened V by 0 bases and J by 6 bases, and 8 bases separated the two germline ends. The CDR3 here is CASSESKGSGELFF. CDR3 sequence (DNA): TGCGCCAGCAGTGAGTCGAAGGGATCCGGGGAGCTGTTTTTT.

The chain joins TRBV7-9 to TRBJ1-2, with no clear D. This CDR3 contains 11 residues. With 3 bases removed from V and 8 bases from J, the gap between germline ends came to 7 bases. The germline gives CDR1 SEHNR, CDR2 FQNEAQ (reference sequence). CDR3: CASSLDAGYTF. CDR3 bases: TGTGCCAGCAGCTTGGACGCGGGCTACACCTTC. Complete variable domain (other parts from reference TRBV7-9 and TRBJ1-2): DTGVSQNPRHKITKRGQNVTFRCDPISEHNRLYWYRQTLGQGPEFLTYFQNEAQLEKSRLLSDRFSAERPKGSFSTLEIQRTEQGDSAMYLCASSLDAGYTFGSGTRLTVV.

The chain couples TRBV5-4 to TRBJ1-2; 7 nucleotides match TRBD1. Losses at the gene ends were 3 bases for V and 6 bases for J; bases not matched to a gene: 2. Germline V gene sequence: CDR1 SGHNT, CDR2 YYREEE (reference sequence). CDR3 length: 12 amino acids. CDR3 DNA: TGTGCCAGCAGCTGGGACAGTAATGGCTACACCTTC. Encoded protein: CASSWDSNGYTF.

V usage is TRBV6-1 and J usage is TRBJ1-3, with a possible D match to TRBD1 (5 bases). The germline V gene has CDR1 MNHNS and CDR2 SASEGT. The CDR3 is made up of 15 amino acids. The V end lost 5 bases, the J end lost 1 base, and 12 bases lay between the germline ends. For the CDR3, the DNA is TGTGCCAGCAGTCGGACATTCTCTTCTGGAAACACCATATATTTT. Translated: CASSRTFSSGNTIYF.

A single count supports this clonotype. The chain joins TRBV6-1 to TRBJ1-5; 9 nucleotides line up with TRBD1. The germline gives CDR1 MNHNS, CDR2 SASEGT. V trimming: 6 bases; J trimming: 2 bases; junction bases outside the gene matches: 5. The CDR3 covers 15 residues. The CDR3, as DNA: TGTGCCAGCAGAACCACAGGGGGCGGCAATCAGCCCCAGCATTTT. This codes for CASRTTGGGNQPQHF.